This TCR beta chain was identified during a study of memory CD4+ T cells and cytomegalovirus serostatus. Measured with immunoSEQ multiplex PCR; TCRdb has only the in-frame clones, and not every one. Of 45,000 to 60,000 clones listed, around 78% are singletons. The sort gate was single viable CD3+CD4+CD8-CD45RO+ cells for memory CD4+ T cells. The CDR3 is made up of 16 amino acids. Germline CDR1 LNHDA, CDR2 SQIVND (reference sequence). The V gene end was trimmed by 4 bases and the J gene end by 5 bases; junction bases not matched to a gene: 10. The chain joins TRBV19 to TRBJ2-2; 7 bases map to TRBD1. The sequenced sample was memory CD4+ T cells from blood. The sequence was obtained from an adult in good health and CMV-seronegative. CDR3 protein: CASSRRQGFGTGELFF. The CDR3 DNA reads as TGTGCCAGTAGTAGACGACAGGGATTTGGGACCGGGGAGCTGTTTTTT. Looking up the rest from reference TRBV19 and TRBJ2-2 gives the full variable domain: DGGITQSPKYLFRKEGQNVTLSCEQNLNHDAMYWYRQDPGQGLRLIYYSQIVNDFQKGDIAEGYSVSREKKESFPLTVTSAQKNPTAFYLCASSRRQGFGTGELFFGEGSRLTVL.